These 2 T cell receptor beta chains share one sample of origin, sequenced in a study of blood T cells in healthy people across ages. A second roughly 6 to 12 cycle PCR used barcoded and J-beta primers. Via MiXCR, TCRdb re-called the 5' RACE reads, giving one row per CDR3 protein. The sample yields hundreds of thousands of distinct CDR3 sequences, 40% to 50% seen once. The sample consisted of blood. The receptors stem from a man between 60 and 75 years old in good health.

This clonotype was seen more than once but under ten times. The V call is TRBV12-3 or TRBV12-4, the J call TRBJ2-3; D gene ambiguous. The CDR3 has 16 residues. The V end lost 4 bases, the J end lost 0 bases, and 14 bases lay between the germline ends. CDR3 sequence: CASSSPDHSSTDTQYF. CDR3 nucleotides: TGTGCCAGCAGTTCGCCCGACCATTCTAGCACAGATACGCAGTATTTT.

This chain uses TRBV20-1 with TRBJ1-5; D possibly corresponds to TRBD1 (6 bases). The CDR3 sequence is 13 residues long. Germline CDR1 is DFQATT and CDR2 is SNEGSKA (reference sequence). Trimming stripped 2 bases from V and 6 bases from J, with 11 bases between. CDR3 protein: CSARYRVGQPQHF. The CDR3 DNA sequence: TGCAGTGCTAGATACAGGGTCGGTCAGCCCCAGCATTTT.